This TCR beta chain was identified in a study of T cell repertoires and leukemia-associated antigens (dated by TCRdb to the late 2010s). At the level of the whole study: Each sample yielded about 5.1 to 6.6 million read pairs and 3.3 to 5.0 million effective reads, approximately 16 million effective reads overall. In vitro peptide stimulation of healthy T cells was used with the aim of identifying the antigen recognized by a TCR Vbeta21 clone previously found in CML patients. Findings and caveats that apply to the study as a whole: Across the four groups, there were no significant differences in the numbers of Vbeta genes (about 64), Jbeta genes (over 12), VDJ rearrangements, or unique CDR3s. Direct testing of the expanded clones' antigen specificity and function was not done, and further investigation was required.

Points on this clonotype: What this receptor recognizes is not known. Qualities for individual bases were not recorded, and no much larger clone is one base off.

Total RNA was extracted from the cultured T cells with TRIzol reagent. TCRbeta libraries were amplified from RNA using 5' rapid amplification of cDNA ends (5'RACE). Before sequencing, Qubit, an Agilent instrument, and quantitative PCR were used to check library concentration and integrity. A commercial service provider sequenced the qualified libraries on Illumina HiSeq or MiSeq. Regarding the original processing steps: MiXCR version 1.8.2 was used to identify TCR sequences in each sample. For a clone to count as qualified, its CDR3 had to be longer than four amino acids, its nucleotide length had to be in-frame, and the clone could not contain a stop codon. An effective read was defined as a read containing the complete CDR3 structure. Validation of expanded clones was performed by RT-PCR with 24 Vbeta primers, GeneScan spectratyping, and Sanger sequencing. In-frame beta chains were kept once TCRdb had trimmed the public reads at Q25 with fastp and called clones with MiXCR. Identical CDR3 proteins give one entry, which carries the most common genes and DNA. TCRdb's processing, not the authors', yielded these V and J calls. The sample records 9,700 or so distinct CDR3 sequences, 40% to 45% of which are singletons. The leading ten clones occupy around 55% of the sample.

As a first step, the CD3+ T cells were left to rest overnight in RPMI 1640 lacking fetal bovine serum, at 2.5 million cells/mL. Following the manufacturer's instructions, MACS immunomagnetic beads were used to pull CD3+ T cells out of the PBMCs. At the junction V is shortened by 3 bases and J by 2 bases, with 18 bases in between. The germline V gene (reference sequence) specifies DFQATT as CDR1 and SNEGSKA as CDR2. From the cysteine up to the phenylalanine, the CDR3 has a length of 16 residues. The entry retains the CDR3 DNA only, 48 bases that are in frame from base 1. This receptor was taken from a female donor in good health. The sequence is built from TRBV20-1 and TRBJ2-3; the D gene is perhaps TRBD2, on 6 matching bases. Sequences were obtained from CD3+ T cells sorted from blood and cultured. This receptor has the CDR3 CSARDMLEGATDTQYF. The DNA sequence is TGCAGTGCTAGGGACATGTTGGAGGGAGCCACAGATACGCAGTATTTT.